What follows is one TCR beta chain and its context. Its binding antigen is unknown. Base qualities are missing; no much larger clone stands one base away. Peripheral blood CD8+ and CD4+ T cells from healthy donors, Susac syndrome patients and multiple sclerosis patients were profiled using high-throughput TCR beta sequencing. The Susac syndrome patients fulfilled recently defined diagnostic criteria for either definite or probable disease. Bulk CD8+ and CD4+ T cells were purified by magnetic negative isolation, whereas CD8+ TEMRA cells were enriched by FACS. Blood was collected in EDTA tubes and processed within 24 hours, with PBMCs isolated through density gradient centrifugation. PBMCs destined for TCR sequencing were cryopreserved in liquid nitrogen and later thawed in a 37 °C water bath. A purity of at least 90% was achieved for sorted or isolated CD4+, CD8+ and CD8+ TEMRA cells. The germline V gene (reference sequence) gives CDR1 as DFQATT and CDR2 as SNEGSKA. The CDR3 runs 13 amino acids, cysteine and phenylalanine included. Left in the record is the CDR3 DNA by itself, 39 bases read in frame from the first base. V loses 5 bases, J loses 0 bases, and the germline ends lie 8 bases apart.

The entry originates in a study of CD8 T cells in Susac syndrome (dated 2019 in TCRdb). General notes on the study: Among the sequenced Susac syndrome patients, more than five had clinically active disease and about eight were in clinical remission. At blood withdrawal, Susac syndrome patients were either therapy-naive, taking corticosteroids (in some cases with IVIg as well), or taking IVIg alone. Repertoire sequencing was used to test whether CD8+ T cell activation and differentiation in Susac syndrome was antigen driven. Results and caveats for the whole study, not just this receptor: The number of individuals in the TCR sequencing and HLA analysis was acknowledged as relatively small. In patients with Susac syndrome, the CD4+ T cell repertoire showed no detectable clonal expansion.

RNA was extracted using the RNeasy kit, and roughly 0.45 to 1 ug of the RNA was reverse transcribed with random hexamers. The immunoSEQ multiplex PCR assay, covering 54 Vbeta and 13 Jbeta segments, was used to amplify TCR beta CDR3 regions. PCR amplification bias was corrected by using a synthetic template baseline for primer optimization and computational correction. In the paper's pipeline: Only productive sequences were kept, with reads annotated to V, D and J genes according to IMGT and analyzed in immunoSEQ Analyzer. Clonality was calculated as one minus the Shannon entropy normalized by log2 of the number of productive unique sequences. For each patient and control, public and private clones were evaluated within the 100 most prevalent clones. A clone was defined as Susac-specific if it was absent from the healthy and MS cohorts, from more than 850 published viral clones and from other ImmuneACCESS disease sequences. Clones were called with MiXCR by TCRdb after fastp trimmed the public reads at Q25, and only in-frame beta chains were retained. Here each entry gathers all rows of one CDR3 protein and keeps the most common genes and DNA. V and J calls and clone size were set by TCRdb, not the authors. The sample contains roughly 150,000 distinct CDR3 sequences, approximately 95% of them found a single time. Roughly 0.16% of the sample is taken by the ten largest.

The sequence joins TRBV20-1 to TRBJ1-5; matching of 5 bases hints at TRBD1 as the D gene. The sample taken for sequencing was CD4+ T cells from PBMCs. The receptor's source is a human donor with Susac syndrome. The nucleotide sequence is TGCAGTGCTGCGCAGGGTAGCAATCAGCCCCAGCATTTT. Its translation reads: CSAAQGSNQPQHF.